This T cell receptor (beta chain) originates from a study of regulatory T cells in long-lasting Graves disease. About this clonotype itself: Its specificity is unknown.

The authors built TCR beta libraries using iRepertoire HTBI primers and Arm-PCR of CDR3 regions. Using its own MiXCR run on the multiplex PCR reads, TCRdb lists one record per CDR3 protein. The table shows 200,000 to 250,000 distinct CDR3 sequences, with about 18% occurring only once. The V segment lost 9 bases and the J segment 9 bases; nucleotides outside the gene matches: 14. Germline CDR1 is SNHLY and CDR2 is FYNNEI. CDR3 size: 15 residues. Stated time point: newly diagnosed GD, antithyroid drugs for less than 3 months. The TCR library was prepared using RNA isolated from PBMCs. Overall study results and limits: Segments TRBV28, TRBJ1-2 and TRBJ2-5 showed preferential usage in persistent disease.

The material was peripheral blood mononuclear cells (PBMCs), obtained at new diagnosis, from a patient treated with antithyroid drugs. The V call is TRBV2, the J call TRBJ2-1; 10 positions match TRBD2. This clonotype was obtained from a female donor with Graves disease. The CDR3 protein is CARRQPSGREGEQFF. CDR3 coding DNA: TGTGCCAGGCGCCAACCAAGCGGGAGGGAGGGTGAGCAGTTCTTC.